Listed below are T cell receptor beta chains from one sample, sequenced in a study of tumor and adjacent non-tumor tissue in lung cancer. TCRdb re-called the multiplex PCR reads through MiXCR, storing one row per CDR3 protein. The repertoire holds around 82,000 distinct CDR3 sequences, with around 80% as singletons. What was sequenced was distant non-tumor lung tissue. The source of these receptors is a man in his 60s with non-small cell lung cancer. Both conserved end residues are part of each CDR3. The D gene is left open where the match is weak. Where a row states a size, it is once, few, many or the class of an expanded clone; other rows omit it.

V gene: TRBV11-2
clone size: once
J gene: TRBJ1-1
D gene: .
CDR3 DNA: TGTACCGGCAGCTTAGGAGGGGTTCTAACTGAAGCTTTCTTT
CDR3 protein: CTGSLGGVLTEAFF

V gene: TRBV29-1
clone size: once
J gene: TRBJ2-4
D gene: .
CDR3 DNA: TGCAGCGTTGAATACCCGGAGGGTGGCAGGGGTGCCAAAAACATTCAGTACTTC
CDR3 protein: CSVEYPEGGRGAKNIQYF

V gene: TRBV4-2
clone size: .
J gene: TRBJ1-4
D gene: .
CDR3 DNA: TGTGCCAGCAACCAAGACGGTCCGTCACAGGCAACTAATGAAAAAGTGTTTTTT
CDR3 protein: CASNQDGPSQATNEKVFF

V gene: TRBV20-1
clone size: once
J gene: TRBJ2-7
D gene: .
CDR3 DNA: TGCAATACTAGTACGGTCACCTACGAGCAGTACTTC
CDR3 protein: CNTSTVTYEQYF

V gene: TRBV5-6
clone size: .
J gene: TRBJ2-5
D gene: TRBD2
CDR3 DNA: TGTGTCAGCAGCTTCGCAGCGGGGAAAAAGACCCATTACTTC
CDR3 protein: CVSSFAAGKKTHYF

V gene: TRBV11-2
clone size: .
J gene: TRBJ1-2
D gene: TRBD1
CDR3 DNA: TGCGCCAGCAGCCCCGTGGCGGGACAGGGCTTCAATTATGGCTACACCTTC
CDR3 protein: CASSPVAGQGFNYGYTF

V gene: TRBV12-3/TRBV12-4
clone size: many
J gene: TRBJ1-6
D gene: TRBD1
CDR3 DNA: TGTGCCATTCGGACAGGGGATAATTCACCCCTCCACTTT
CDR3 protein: CAIRTGDNSPLHF

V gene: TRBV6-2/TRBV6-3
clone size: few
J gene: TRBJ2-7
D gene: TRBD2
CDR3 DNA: TGTGCCAGCAGTTCCCGGACTAGCGGAAGCTACGAGCAGTATTTC
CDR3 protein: CASSSRTSGSYEQYF

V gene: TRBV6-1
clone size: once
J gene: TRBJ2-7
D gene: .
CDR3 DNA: TGTGCCAGCAGGGACACTCCGATGAAGCAGTACTTC
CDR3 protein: CASRDTPMKQYF

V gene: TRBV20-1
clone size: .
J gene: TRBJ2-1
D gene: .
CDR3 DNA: TGCAGTGCTAGGGGGCTAGCCACCACCTACAATGAGCAGTTCTTC
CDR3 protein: CSARGLATTYNEQFF

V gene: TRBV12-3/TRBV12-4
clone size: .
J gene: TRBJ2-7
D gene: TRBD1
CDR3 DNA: TGTACCAGCACTTCGGGACAGGGTAACGAGCAGTATTTC
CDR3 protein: CTSTSGQGNEQYF